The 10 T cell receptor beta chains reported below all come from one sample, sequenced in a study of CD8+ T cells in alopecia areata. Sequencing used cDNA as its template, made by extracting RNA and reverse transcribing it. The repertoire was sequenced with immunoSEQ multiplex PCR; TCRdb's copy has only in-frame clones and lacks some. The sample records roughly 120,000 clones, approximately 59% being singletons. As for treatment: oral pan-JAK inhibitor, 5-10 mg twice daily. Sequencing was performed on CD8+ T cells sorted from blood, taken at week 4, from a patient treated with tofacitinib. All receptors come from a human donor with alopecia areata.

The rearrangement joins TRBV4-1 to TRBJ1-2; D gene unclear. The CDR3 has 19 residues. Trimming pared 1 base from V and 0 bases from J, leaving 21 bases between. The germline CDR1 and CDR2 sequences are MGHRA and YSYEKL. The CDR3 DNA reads TGCGCCAGCAGCCAAGTTGGGCCAGTCTTCTCCCTAGCTAACTATGGCTACACCTTC. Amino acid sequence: CASSQVGPVFSLANYGYTF.

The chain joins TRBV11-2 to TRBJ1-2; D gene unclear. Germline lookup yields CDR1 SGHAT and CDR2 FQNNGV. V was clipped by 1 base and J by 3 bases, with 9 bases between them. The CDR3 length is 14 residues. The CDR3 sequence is CASSLGSADYGYTF. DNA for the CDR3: TGTGCCAGCAGCTTAGGGTCGGCGGACTATGGCTACACCTTC.

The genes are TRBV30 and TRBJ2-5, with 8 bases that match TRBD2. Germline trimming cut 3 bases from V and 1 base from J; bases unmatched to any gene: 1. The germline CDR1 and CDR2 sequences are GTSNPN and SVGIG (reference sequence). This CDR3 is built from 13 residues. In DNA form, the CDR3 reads TGTGCCTGGAGACTAGCGGCCCAAGAGACCCAGTACTTC. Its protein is CAWRLAAQETQYF.

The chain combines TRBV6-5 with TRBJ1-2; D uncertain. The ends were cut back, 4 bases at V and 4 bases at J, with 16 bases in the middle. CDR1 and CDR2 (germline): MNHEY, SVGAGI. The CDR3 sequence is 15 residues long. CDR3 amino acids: CASSSTGRAFYGYTF. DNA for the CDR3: TGTGCCAGCAGTTCCACCGGCCGGGCGTTCTATGGCTACACCTTC.

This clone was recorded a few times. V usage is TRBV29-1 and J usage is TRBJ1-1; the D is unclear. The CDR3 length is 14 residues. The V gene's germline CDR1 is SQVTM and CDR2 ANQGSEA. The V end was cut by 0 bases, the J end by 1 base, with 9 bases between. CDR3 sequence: CSVEDYGGNTEAFF. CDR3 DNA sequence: TGCAGCGTTGAAGATTACGGAGGGAACACTGAAGCTTTCTTT.

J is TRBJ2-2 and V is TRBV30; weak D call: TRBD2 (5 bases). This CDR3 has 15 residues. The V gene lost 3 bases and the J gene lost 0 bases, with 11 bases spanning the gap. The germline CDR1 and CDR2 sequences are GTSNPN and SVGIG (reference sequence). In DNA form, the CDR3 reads TGTGCCTGGAGGGAGGACCCATCGAACACCGGGGAGCTGTTTTTT. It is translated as CAWREDPSNTGELFF.

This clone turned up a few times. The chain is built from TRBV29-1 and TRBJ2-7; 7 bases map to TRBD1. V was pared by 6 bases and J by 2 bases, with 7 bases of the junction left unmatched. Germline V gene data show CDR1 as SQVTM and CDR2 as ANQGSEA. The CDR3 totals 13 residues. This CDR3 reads CSVYRQGAYEQYF. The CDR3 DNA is TGCAGCGTCTACAGACAGGGAGCCTACGAGCAGTACTTC.

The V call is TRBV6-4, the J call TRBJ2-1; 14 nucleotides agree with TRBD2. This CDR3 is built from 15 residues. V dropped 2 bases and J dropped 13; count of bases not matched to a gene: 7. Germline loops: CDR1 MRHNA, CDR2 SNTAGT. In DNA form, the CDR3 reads TGTGCCAGCAGTGACGGGACTAGCGGGGGCAAAGAACAGTTCTTC. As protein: CASSDGTSGGKEQFF.

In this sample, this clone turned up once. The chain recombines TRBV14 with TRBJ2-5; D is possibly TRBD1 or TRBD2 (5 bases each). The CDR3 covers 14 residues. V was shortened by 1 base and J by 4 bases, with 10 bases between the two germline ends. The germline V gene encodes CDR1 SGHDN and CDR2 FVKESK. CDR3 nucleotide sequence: TGTGCCAGCAGCCAAGTGACGGGGCTAGAGACCCAGTACTTC. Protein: CASSQVTGLETQYF.

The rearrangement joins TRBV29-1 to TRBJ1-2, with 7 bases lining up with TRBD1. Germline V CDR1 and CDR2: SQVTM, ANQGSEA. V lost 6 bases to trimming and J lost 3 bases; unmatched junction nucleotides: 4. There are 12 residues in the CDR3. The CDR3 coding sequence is TGCAGCGTATCCGGGACAGACTATGGCTACACCTTC. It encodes CSVSGTDYGYTF.